This TCR beta chain originates from a study of cytotoxic CD8 clonotypes in ibrutinib-treated CLL. Study-wide findings and caveats: Clonality rose at ibrutinib response, held steady in sustained remission, and fell toward baseline at progression.

On this clone itself: Its antigen is unknown.

Profiling relied on immunoSEQ multiplex PCR, and the TCRdb table lists in-frame clones only, not all of them. The table lists 75,000 to 80,000 clones, 75% to 90% of them singletons. The CDR3 totals 13 residues. Trimming left V 6 bases short and J 2 bases short, with 10 bases between. CDR1 is MNHNS, CDR2 SASEGT, per germline. V gene TRBV6-1 combines with J gene TRBJ1-2; D gene unclear. The sample here was PBMCs, taken after 24 months of ibrutinib treatment. The clonotype originates from a human donor with chronic lymphocytic leukemia. CDR3 DNA: TGTGCCAGCAGCCTCGCAAAAAACTATGGCTACACCTTC. It codes for CASSLAKNYGYTF.